These T cell receptor beta chains were read from a single sample in a study of blood T cell repertoires in COVID-19. Sequencing used immunoSEQ multiplex PCR; TCRdb keeps in-frame clones, though not all of them. The sample holds 300,000 to 400,000 clones, roughly 90% seen once. Sequenced sample: peripheral blood. These receptors were collected from a woman aged 25 to 45 with COVID-19, enrolled during active disease. Both conserved end residues are part of each CDR3. Each record gives: clone size, D gene, J gene, V gene, CDR3 protein, CDR3 DNA. The D gene is left open where the match is weak. Size tells how often a clone was seen (once, few, many) or the class of an expanded clone, and some rows leave it out.

clone_size: few; d_call: TRBD1; j_call: TRBJ2-7; v_call: TRBV4-1; cdr3_aa: CASSQGTTGPQSYEQYF; cdr3_nt: TGCGCCAGCAGCCAAGGAACGACAGGGCCACAATCCTACGAGCAGTACTTC
clone_size: NA; d_call: NA; j_call: TRBJ2-1; v_call: TRBV2; cdr3_aa: CASTVEYNEQFF; cdr3_nt: TGTGCCAGCACGGTAGAGTACAATGAGCAGTTCTTC
clone_size: NA; d_call: TRBD1; j_call: TRBJ1-2; v_call: TRBV4-1; cdr3_aa: CASSQGTGGSSYGYTF; cdr3_nt: TGCGCCAGCAGCCAAGGTACAGGGGGTTCTAGCTATGGCTACACCTTC
clone_size: once; d_call: NA; j_call: TRBJ2-4; v_call: TRBV21-1; cdr3_aa: CASRGPGQGAALAKNIQYF; cdr3_nt: TGTGCCAGCAGGGGACCGGGACAGGGGGCGGCGCTAGCCAAAAACATTCAGTACTTC
clone_size: NA; d_call: NA; j_call: TRBJ1-5; v_call: TRBV10-2; cdr3_aa: CASSGGLSQPQHF; cdr3_nt: TGCGCCAGCAGCGGGGGACTTTCTCAGCCCCAGCATTTT
clone_size: NA; d_call: NA; j_call: TRBJ1-2; v_call: TRBV29-1; cdr3_aa: CSVEGRWESGYTF; cdr3_nt: TGCAGCGTTGAAGGGCGTTGGGAGAGCGGCTACACCTTC
clone_size: NA; d_call: TRBD1; j_call: TRBJ1-2; v_call: TRBV27; cdr3_aa: CASRASGQGRYGYTF; cdr3_nt: TGTGCCAGCAGGGCCTCGGGACAGGGCAGATATGGCTACACCTTC
clone_size: once; d_call: NA; j_call: TRBJ2-3; v_call: TRBV2; cdr3_aa: CASSRESGTDTQYF; cdr3_nt: TGTGCCAGCAGTCGGGAGAGTGGCACAGATACGCAGTATTTT
clone_size: NA; d_call: TRBD1; j_call: TRBJ2-3; v_call: TRBV28; cdr3_aa: CASGDGQGSGTDTQYF; cdr3_nt: TGTGCCAGCGGAGATGGACAGGGCTCTGGCACAGATACGCAGTATTTT
clone_size: NA; d_call: TRBD1; j_call: TRBJ1-5; v_call: TRBV19; cdr3_aa: CASSIRTGAIQPQHF; cdr3_nt: TGTGCCAGTAGTATAAGGACAGGGGCGATTCAGCCCCAGCATTTT
clone_size: NA; d_call: TRBD1; j_call: TRBJ1-1; v_call: TRBV27; cdr3_aa: CASSAPGQGWTEAFF; cdr3_nt: TGTGCCAGCAGTGCCCCGGGACAGGGATGGACTGAAGCTTTCTTT
clone_size: NA; d_call: NA; j_call: TRBJ2-7; v_call: TRBV7-9; cdr3_aa: CASSSPGSYEQYF; cdr3_nt: TGTGCCAGCAGCTCCCCGGGGTCCTACGAGCAGTACTTC
clone_size: NA; d_call: TRBD1; j_call: TRBJ2-5; v_call: TRBV19; cdr3_aa: CASSQGGEGFQETQYF; cdr3_nt: TGTGCCAGTAGTCAAGGGGGCGAAGGGTTCCAAGAGACCCAGTACTTC
clone_size: few; d_call: TRBD1; j_call: TRBJ2-3; v_call: TRBV2; cdr3_aa: CASSERGGQGDRGRRDTQYF; cdr3_nt: TGTGCCAGCAGTGAAAGAGGGGGTCAGGGGGACAGGGGAAGGAGGGATACGCAGTATTTT
clone_size: NA; d_call: TRBD1; j_call: TRBJ2-2; v_call: TRBV29-1; cdr3_aa: CSAGTGDTGELFF; cdr3_nt: TGCAGCGCGGGGACAGGGGACACCGGGGAGCTGTTTTTT
clone_size: NA; d_call: NA; j_call: TRBJ1-1; v_call: TRBV6-4; cdr3_aa: CASSETWNTEAFF; cdr3_nt: TGTGCCAGCAGTGAAACTTGGAACACTGAAGCTTTCTTT
clone_size: NA; d_call: TRBD1; j_call: TRBJ1-2; v_call: TRBV2; cdr3_aa: CASSRGTGGYGYTF; cdr3_nt: TGTGCCAGCAGCCGTGGGACAGGGGGTTATGGCTACACCTTC
clone_size: once; d_call: NA; j_call: TRBJ1-1; v_call: TRBV6-5; cdr3_aa: CASKQGPEAFF; cdr3_nt: TGTGCCAGCAAACAGGGACCTGAAGCTTTCTTT
clone_size: NA; d_call: TRBD1; j_call: TRBJ1-2; v_call: TRBV4-1; cdr3_aa: CASSQREDRGYGYTF; cdr3_nt: TGCGCCAGCAGCCAAAGAGAGGACAGGGGATATGGCTACACCTTC
clone_size: few; d_call: NA; j_call: TRBJ1-5; v_call: TRBV6-5; cdr3_aa: CASALGGHSNQPQHF; cdr3_nt: TGTGCCAGCGCCCTGGGAGGGCATAGCAATCAGCCCCAGCATTTT
clone_size: NA; d_call: NA; j_call: TRBJ2-1; v_call: TRBV2; cdr3_aa: CASSEESEQFF; cdr3_nt: TGTGCCAGCAGTGAAGAATCAGAGCAGTTCTTC
clone_size: once; d_call: NA; j_call: TRBJ1-6; v_call: TRBV4-1; cdr3_aa: CASSQGQGHNSPLHF; cdr3_nt: TGCGCCAGCAGCCAAGGGCAGGGGCATAATTCACCCCTCCACTTT
clone_size: NA; d_call: NA; j_call: TRBJ2-2; v_call: TRBV18; cdr3_aa: CASSPTVAENTGELFF; cdr3_nt: TGTGCCAGCTCACCAACTGTGGCGGAGAACACCGGGGAGCTGTTTTTT
clone_size: NA; d_call: TRBD1; j_call: TRBJ1-1; v_call: TRBV27; cdr3_aa: CASSLGQGNAYTEAFF; cdr3_nt: TGTGCCAGCAGTCTTGGACAGGGTAATGCTTACACTGAAGCTTTCTTT
clone_size: NA; d_call: NA; j_call: TRBJ2-1; v_call: TRBV11-2; cdr3_aa: CASSLEYVSVGRDNEQFF; cdr3_nt: TGTGCCAGCAGCTTAGAATATGTAAGTGTCGGTCGGGACAATGAGCAGTTCTTC
clone_size: NA; d_call: TRBD1; j_call: TRBJ2-3; v_call: TRBV7-9; cdr3_aa: CASSSGQVNPDTQYF; cdr3_nt: TGTGCCAGCAGCTCCGGACAGGTAAACCCAGATACGCAGTATTTT
clone_size: NA; d_call: NA; j_call: TRBJ1-3; v_call: TRBV7-9; cdr3_aa: CASSHEKTNSGNTIYF; cdr3_nt: TGTGCCAGCAGTCACGAGAAAACTAACTCTGGAAACACCATATATTTT
clone_size: NA; d_call: NA; j_call: TRBJ2-7; v_call: TRBV28; cdr3_aa: CASRVGQPYEQYF; cdr3_nt: TGTGCCAGCAGGGTGGGGCAGCCCTACGAGCAGTACTTC
clone_size: NA; d_call: TRBD1; j_call: TRBJ1-1; v_call: TRBV3-1/TRBV3-2; cdr3_aa: CASSHFDRDGAEAFF; cdr3_nt: TGTGCCAGCAGCCATTTCGACAGGGACGGGGCTGAAGCTTTCTTT
clone_size: NA; d_call: NA; j_call: TRBJ2-1; v_call: TRBV6-1; cdr3_aa: CASSDRAGYNEQFF; cdr3_nt: TGTGCCAGCAGTGACAGGGCCGGGTACAATGAGCAGTTCTTC
clone_size: once; d_call: TRBD1; j_call: TRBJ2-7; v_call: TRBV10-3; cdr3_aa: CAITIGTGPNSYEQYF; cdr3_nt: TGTGCCATCACCATCGGGACAGGGCCTAATTCCTACGAGCAGTACTTC
clone_size: NA; d_call: TRBD2; j_call: TRBJ2-7; v_call: TRBV10-2; cdr3_aa: CASSQPGLVAYEQYF; cdr3_nt: TGCGCCAGCAGCCAGCCGGGACTAGTAGCGTACGAGCAGTACTTC
clone_size: NA; d_call: NA; j_call: TRBJ1-6; v_call: TRBV3-1/TRBV3-2; cdr3_aa: CASSLDRPPLHF; cdr3_nt: TGTGCCAGCAGCCTCGACAGGCCACCCCTCCACTTT
clone_size: few; d_call: NA; j_call: TRBJ1-2; v_call: TRBV5-1; cdr3_aa: CASSPGQNYGYTF; cdr3_nt: TGCGCCAGCAGCCCTGGACAGAACTATGGCTACACCTTC
clone_size: few; d_call: TRBD2; j_call: TRBJ2-7; v_call: TRBV5-1; cdr3_aa: CASGRGSSEQYF; cdr3_nt: TGCGCCAGCGGGAGGGGAAGCTCCGAGCAGTACTTC
clone_size: NA; d_call: NA; j_call: TRBJ1-5; v_call: TRBV11-2; cdr3_aa: CASSLESGYNQPQHF; cdr3_nt: TGTGCCAGCAGCTTAGAGTCAGGGTACAATCAGCCCCAGCATTTT